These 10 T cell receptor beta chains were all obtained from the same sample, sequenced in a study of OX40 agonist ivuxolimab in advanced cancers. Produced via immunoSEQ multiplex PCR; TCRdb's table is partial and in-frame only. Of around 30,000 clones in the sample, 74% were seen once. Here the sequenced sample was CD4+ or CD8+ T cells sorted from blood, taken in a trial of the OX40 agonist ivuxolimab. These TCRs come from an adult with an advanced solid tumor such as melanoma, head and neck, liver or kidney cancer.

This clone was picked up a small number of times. CDR3 region: CASTLTGARQPQHF. CDR3 bases: TGTGCCAGCACCTTAACAGGGGCGAGGCAGCCCCAGCATTTT. This chain joins TRBV6-1 and TRBJ1-5, with 7 bases lining up with TRBD1. This CDR3 spans 14 amino acids. V was pared by 7 bases and J by 7 bases, with 10 bases of the junction left unmatched. The germline V gene has CDR1 MNHNS and CDR2 SASEGT.

CDR3 region: CASSNGTDSTDTQYF. The CDR3 DNA reads TGTGCCAGCAGCAACGGTACAGATAGCACAGATACGCAGTATTTT. The V call is TRBV21-1, the J call TRBJ2-3; the table names TRBD1, a call not compared with the DNA. TRBV21-1 is noted as a pseudogene. CDR3 size: 15 residues.

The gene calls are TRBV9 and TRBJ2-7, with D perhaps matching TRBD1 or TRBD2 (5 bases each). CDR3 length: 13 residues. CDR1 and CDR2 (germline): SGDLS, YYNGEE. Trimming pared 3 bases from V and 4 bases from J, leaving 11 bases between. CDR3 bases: TGTGCCAGCAGCGGGGACCCTATTTACGAGCAGTACTTC. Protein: CASSGDPIYEQYF.

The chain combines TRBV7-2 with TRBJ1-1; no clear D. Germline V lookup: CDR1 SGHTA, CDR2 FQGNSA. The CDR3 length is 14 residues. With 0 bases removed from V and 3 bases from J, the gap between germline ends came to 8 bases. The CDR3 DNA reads TGTGCCAGCAGCTTAGCTGCGGGCGACACTGAAGCTTTCTTT. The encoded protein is CASSLAAGDTEAFF.

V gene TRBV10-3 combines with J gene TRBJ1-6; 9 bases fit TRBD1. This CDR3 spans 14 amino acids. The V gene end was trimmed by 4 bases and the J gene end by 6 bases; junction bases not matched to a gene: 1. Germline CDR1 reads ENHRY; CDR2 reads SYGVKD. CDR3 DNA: TGTGCCATCAGTGGGGGACAGGGTAATTCACCCCTCCACTTT. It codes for CAISGGQGNSPLHF.

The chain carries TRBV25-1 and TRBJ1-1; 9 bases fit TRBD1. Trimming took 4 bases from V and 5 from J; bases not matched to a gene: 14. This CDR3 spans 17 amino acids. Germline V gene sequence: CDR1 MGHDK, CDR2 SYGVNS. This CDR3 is CASSADITGGFKTEAFF. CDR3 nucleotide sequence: TGTGCCAGCAGTGCCGATATCACAGGGGGCTTCAAAACTGAAGCTTTCTTT.

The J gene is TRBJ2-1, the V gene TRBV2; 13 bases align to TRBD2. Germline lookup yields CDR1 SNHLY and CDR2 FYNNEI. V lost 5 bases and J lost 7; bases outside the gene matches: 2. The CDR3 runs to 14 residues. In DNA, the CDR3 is TGTGCCAGCAGTCGACTAGCGGGGGGTAATGAGCAGTTCTTC. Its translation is CASSRLAGGNEQFF.

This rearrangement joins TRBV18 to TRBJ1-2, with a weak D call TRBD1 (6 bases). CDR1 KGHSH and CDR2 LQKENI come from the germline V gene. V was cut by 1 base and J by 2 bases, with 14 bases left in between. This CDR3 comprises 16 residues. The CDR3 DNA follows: TGTGCCAGCTCACCACAGTCAAACAGGGACAACTATGGCTACACCTTC. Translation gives CASSPQSNRDNYGYTF.

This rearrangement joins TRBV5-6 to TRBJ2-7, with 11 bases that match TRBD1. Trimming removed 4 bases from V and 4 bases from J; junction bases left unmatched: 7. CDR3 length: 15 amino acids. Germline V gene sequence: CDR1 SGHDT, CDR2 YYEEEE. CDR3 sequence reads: CASSRRDRGRYEQYV. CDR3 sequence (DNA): TGTGCCAGCAGCCGCCGGGACAGGGGGAGGTACGAGCAGTACGTC.

CDR3 protein: CASREGKGILEKLFF. The CDR3 DNA sequence: TGTGCCAGCAGGGAGGGAAAGGGAATACTTGAAAAACTGTTTTTT. The chain has TRBV2 and TRBJ1-4; D gene ambiguous. Deletions cut 6 bases from V and 7 bases from J, with 18 bases between. The CDR3 is made up of 15 amino acids. From germline, CDR1 is SNHLY and CDR2 FYNNEI.